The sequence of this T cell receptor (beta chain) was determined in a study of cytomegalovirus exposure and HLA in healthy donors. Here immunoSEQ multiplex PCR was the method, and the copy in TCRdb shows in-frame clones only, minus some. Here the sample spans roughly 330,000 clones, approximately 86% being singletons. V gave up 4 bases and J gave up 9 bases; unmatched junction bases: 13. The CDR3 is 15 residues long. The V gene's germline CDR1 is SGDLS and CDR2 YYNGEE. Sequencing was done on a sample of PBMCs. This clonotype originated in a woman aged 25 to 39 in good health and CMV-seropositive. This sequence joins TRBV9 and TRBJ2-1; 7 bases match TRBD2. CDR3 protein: CASSSSGTGGVEQFF. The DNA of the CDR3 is TGTGCCAGCAGCTCCTCGGGGACGGGAGGAGTTGAGCAGTTCTTC.